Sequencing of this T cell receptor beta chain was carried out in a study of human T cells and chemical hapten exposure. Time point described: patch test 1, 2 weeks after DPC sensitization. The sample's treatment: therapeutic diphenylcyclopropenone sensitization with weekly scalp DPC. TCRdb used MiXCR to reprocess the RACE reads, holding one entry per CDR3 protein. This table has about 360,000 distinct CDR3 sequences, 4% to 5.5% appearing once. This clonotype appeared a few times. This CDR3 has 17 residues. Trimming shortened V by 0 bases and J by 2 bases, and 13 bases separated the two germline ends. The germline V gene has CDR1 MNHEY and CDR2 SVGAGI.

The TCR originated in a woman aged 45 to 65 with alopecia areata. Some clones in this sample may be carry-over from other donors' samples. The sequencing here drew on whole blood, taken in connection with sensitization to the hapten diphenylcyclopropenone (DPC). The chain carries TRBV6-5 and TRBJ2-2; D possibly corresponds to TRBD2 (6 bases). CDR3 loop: CASSYSSGGINTGELFF. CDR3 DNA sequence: TGTGCCAGCAGTTACTCGAGCGGCGGGATCAACACCGGGGAGCTGTTTTTT.